The rows below give T cell receptor beta chains drawn from one sample of a study of T cells in Graves' hyperthyroidism and ophthalmopathy. TCRdb analysed the multiplex PCR reads with MiXCR anew, one entry per CDR3 protein. The sample lists about 510,000 distinct CDR3 sequences; about 15% were seen once. The sequenced sample consisted of blood. These TCRs come from a woman in her thirties or forties with Graves' hyperthyroidism. The CDR3 runs from the conserved cysteine through the conserved F or W. The D gene is left open where the match is weak.

d_call	v_call	cdr3_length	j_call	cdr3_aa
.	TRBV7-8	13	TRBJ2-1	CASSLMVDNEQFF
TRBD1	TRBV28	18	TRBJ1-5	CASSFRGARLARNQPQHF
TRBD1	TRBV5-8	16	TRBJ2-7	CASSSLFDRDPYEQYF
TRBD1	TRBV7-2	14	TRBJ2-1	CASSITGGYNEQFF
TRBD1	TRBV20-1	14	TRBJ2-2	CSAPGDSLTGELFF
TRBD1	TRBV7-2	14	TRBJ2-7	CASSLDQGAEEQYF
TRBD2	TRBV11-1	16	TRBJ2-1	CASSGVLAGDYNEQFF
.	TRBV2	15	TRBJ1-3	CASSWDGDSGNTIYF
.	TRBV4-2	17	TRBJ2-2	CASSQAFSETNTGELFF
.	TRBV28	14	TRBJ1-2	CASSLSSPNYGYTF
TRBD1	TRBV28	16	TRBJ2-7	CASSYRTGAILHEQYF
TRBD2	TRBV3-1	16	TRBJ2-7	CASSQVLAGSPFEQYF